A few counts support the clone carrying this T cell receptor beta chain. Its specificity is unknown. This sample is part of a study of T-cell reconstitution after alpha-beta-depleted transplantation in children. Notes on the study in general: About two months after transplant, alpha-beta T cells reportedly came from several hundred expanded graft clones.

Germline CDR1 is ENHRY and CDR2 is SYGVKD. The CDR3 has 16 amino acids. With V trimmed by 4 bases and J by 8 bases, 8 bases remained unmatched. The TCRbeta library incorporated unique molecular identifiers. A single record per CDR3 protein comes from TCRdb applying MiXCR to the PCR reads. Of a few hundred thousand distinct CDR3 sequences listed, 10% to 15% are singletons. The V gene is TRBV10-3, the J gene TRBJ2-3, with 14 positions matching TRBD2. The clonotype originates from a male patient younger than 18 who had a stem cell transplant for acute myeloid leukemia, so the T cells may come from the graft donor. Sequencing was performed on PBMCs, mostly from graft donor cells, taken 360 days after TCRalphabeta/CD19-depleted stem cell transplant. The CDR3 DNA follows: TGTGCCATCAGTGGCCCGGGACTAGCGGGAGAAAGTACGCAGTATTTT. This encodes CAISGPGLAGESTQYF.